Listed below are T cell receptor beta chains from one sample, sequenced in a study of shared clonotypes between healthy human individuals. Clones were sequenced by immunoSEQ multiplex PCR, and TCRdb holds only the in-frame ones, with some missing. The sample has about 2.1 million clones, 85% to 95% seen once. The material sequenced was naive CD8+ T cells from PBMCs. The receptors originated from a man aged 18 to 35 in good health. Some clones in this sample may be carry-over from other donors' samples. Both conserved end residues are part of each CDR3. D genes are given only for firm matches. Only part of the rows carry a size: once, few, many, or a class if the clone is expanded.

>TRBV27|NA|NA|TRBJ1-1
CASRRGTEAFF
TGTGCCAGCAGACGGGGAACTGAAGCTTTCTTT
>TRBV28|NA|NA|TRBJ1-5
CASRADRYNQPQHF
TGTGCCAGCAGGGCTGACAGGTACAATCAGCCCCAGCATTTT
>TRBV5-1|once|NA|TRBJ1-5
CASSLWGNSNQPQHF
TGCGCCAGCAGCTTGTGGGGGAATAGTAATCAGCCCCAGCATTTT
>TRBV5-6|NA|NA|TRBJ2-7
CASSPSDGAGEQYF
TGTGCCAGCAGCCCTTCTGACGGGGCAGGCGAGCAGTACTTC
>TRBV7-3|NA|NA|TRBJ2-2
CASRAGYTGELFF
TGTGCCAGCAGAGCGGGTTACACCGGGGAGCTGTTTTTT
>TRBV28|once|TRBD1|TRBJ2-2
CASSTVGEQGFMELFF
TGTGCCAGCAGTACAGTAGGAGAACAGGGGTTTATGGAGCTGTTTTTT
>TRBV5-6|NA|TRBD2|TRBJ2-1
CASSIGLAGINEQFF
TGTGCCAGCAGTATAGGACTAGCGGGAATAAATGAGCAGTTCTTC
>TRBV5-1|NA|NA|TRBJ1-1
CASSPILGTEAFF
TGCGCCAGCAGCCCCATTTTGGGCACTGAAGCTTTCTTT
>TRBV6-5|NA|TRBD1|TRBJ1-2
CASSTREGATYGYTF
TGTGCCAGCAGTACCCGGGAGGGGGCTACCTATGGCTACACCTTC
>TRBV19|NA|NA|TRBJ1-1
CASSPPRQVWTEAFF
TGTGCCAGTAGCCCCCCGAGGCAGGTTTGGACTGAAGCTTTCTTT
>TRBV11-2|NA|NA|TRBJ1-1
CASSLQGNTEAFF
TGTGCCAGCAGCTTACAAGGAAATACTGAAGCTTTCTTT
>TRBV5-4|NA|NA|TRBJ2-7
CASSSFSYEQYF
TGTGCCAGCAGCAGCTTCTCCTACGAGCAGTACTTC
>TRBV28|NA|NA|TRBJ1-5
CASSHGQFSNQPQHF
TGTGCCAGCAGTCATGGACAGTTTAGCAATCAGCCCCAGCATTTT
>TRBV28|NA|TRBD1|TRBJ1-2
CASSFLMGQGSGYTF
TGTGCCAGCAGTTTTTTGATGGGACAGGGTTCGGGCTACACCTTC
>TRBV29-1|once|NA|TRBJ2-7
CSVVAGRISFYEQYF
TGCAGCGTTGTCGCGGGACGAATATCTTTTTACGAGCAGTACTTC
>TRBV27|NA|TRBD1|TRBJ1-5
CASSFVGGKSQPQHF
TGTGCCAGCAGTTTCGTAGGGGGCAAAAGTCAGCCCCAGCATTTT
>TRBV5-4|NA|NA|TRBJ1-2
CASSLGPNYGYTF
TGTGCCAGCAGCTTGGGTCCTAACTATGGCTACACCTTC
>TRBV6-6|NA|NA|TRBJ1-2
CASGTGTLYGYTF
TGTGCCAGTGGGACCGGGACGCTCTATGGCTACACCTTC
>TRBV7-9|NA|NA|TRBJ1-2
CASSLLIPNYGYTF
TGTGCCAGCAGCTTATTAATACCTAACTATGGCTACACCTTC
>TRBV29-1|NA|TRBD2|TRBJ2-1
CSVLLAGEYNEQFF
TGCAGCGTTTTACTAGCGGGGGAATACAATGAGCAGTTCTTC
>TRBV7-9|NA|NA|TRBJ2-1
CASSLRPASYNEQFF
TGTGCCAGCAGCTTACGGCCTGCCTCCTACAATGAGCAGTTCTTC
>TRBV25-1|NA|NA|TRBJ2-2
CASLSRPGELFF
TGTGCCAGCCTCTCCAGGCCCGGGGAGCTGTTTTTT
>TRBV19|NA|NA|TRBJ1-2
CASSPGHFNYGYTF
TGTGCCAGTAGCCCGGGACACTTTAACTATGGCTACACCTTC
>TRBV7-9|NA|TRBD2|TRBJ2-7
CAIQPFGGELGEQYF
TGTGCCATCCAACCCTTCGGGGGGGAACTGGGCGAGCAGTACTTC
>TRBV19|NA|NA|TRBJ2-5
CASSIDLEGETQYF
TGTGCCAGTAGTATAGATCTTGAAGGAGAGACCCAGTACTTC
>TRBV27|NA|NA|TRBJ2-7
CASSPPRGEQYF
TGTGCCAGCAGTCCCCCGAGGGGCGAGCAGTACTTC
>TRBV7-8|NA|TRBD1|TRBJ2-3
CASSHPGQGLPHFTDTQYF
TGTGCCAGCAGCCACCCGGGACAGGGCCTCCCTCACTTCACAGATACGCAGTATTTT
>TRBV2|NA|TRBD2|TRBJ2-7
CASSEITSGGYEQYF
TGTGCCAGCAGTGAGATAACTAGCGGAGGCTACGAGCAGTACTTC
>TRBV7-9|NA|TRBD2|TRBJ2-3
CASSSGKLAGVYTDTQYF
TGTGCCAGCAGCTCCGGCAAACTAGCGGGGGTGTACACAGATACGCAGTATTTT
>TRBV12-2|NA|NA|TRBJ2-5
CASRSSATSGRKTQYF
TGTGCAAGTCGCTCCTCCGCGACTAGCGGGAGGAAGACCCAGTACTTC
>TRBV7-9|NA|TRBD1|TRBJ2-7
CASSYTGDEQYF
TGTGCCAGCAGCTATACAGGGGACGAGCAGTACTTC
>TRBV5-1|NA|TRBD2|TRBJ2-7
CASSLAPGTSGRAFGEQYF
TGCGCCAGCAGCTTGGCCCCCGGGACTAGCGGGAGGGCCTTCGGCGAGCAGTACTTC
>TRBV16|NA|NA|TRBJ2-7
CASSQSNGEQYF
TGTGCCAGCAGCCAATCGAACGGCGAGCAGTACTTC
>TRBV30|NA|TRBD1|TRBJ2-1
CAWVGQEVEVWNEQFF
TGTGCCTGGGTGGGACAGGAGGTGGAGGTGTGGAATGAGCAGTTCTTC
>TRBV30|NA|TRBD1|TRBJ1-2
CAWRDRENYGYTF
TGTGCCTGGAGGGACAGGGAAAACTATGGCTACACCTTC
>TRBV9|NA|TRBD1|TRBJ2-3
CASSPGTASTDTQYF
TGTGCCAGCAGCCCCGGGACAGCTAGCACAGATACGCAGTATTTT
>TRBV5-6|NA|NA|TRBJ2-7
CASSPESTGSYEQYF
TGTGCCAGCAGCCCCGAGTCCACAGGGTCCTACGAGCAGTACTTC
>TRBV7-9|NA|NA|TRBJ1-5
CASSYGASNQPQHF
TGTGCCAGCAGTTACGGGGCAAGCAATCAGCCCCAGCATTTT
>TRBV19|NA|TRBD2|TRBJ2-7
CASRPTSGEYEQYF
TGTGCCAGTAGGCCGACTAGCGGGGAATACGAGCAGTACTTC
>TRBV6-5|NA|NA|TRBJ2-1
CATSTPRASHNEQFF
TGTGCCACCTCTACCCCCCGGGCTTCCCACAATGAGCAGTTCTTC
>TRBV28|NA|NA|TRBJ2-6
CASSLDIRDSGANVLTF
TGTGCCAGCAGTTTGGACATCAGGGACTCTGGGGCCAACGTCCTGACTTTC
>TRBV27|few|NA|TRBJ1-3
CASSLSGYSGNTIYF
TGTGCCAGCAGTTTATCTGGATACTCTGGAAACACCATATATTTT
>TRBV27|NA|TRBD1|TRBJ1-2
CASRDSSNYGYTF
TGTGCCAGTCGGGACAGTTCCAACTATGGCTACACCTTC
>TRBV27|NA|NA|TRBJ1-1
CASSFSMNTEAFF
TGTGCCAGCAGTTTCTCTATGAACACTGAAGCTTTCTTT
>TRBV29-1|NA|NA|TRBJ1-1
CSVETAGAMNTEAFF
TGCAGCGTCGAGACGGCAGGGGCCATGAACACTGAAGCTTTCTTT
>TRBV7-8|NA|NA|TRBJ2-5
CASSFKGETQYF
TGTGCCAGCAGCTTTAAAGGGGAGACCCAGTACTTC
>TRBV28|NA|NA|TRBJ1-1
CASSLLGTGYNTEAFF
TGTGCCAGCAGTTTACTGGGCACTGGGTATAACACTGAAGCTTTCTTT